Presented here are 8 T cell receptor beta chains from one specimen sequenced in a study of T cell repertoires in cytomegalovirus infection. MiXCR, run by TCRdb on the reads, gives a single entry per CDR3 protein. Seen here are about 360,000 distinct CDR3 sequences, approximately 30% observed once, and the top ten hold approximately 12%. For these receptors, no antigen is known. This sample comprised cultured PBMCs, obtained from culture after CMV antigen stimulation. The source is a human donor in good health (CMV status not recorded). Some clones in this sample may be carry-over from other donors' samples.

The CDR3, as DNA: TGTGCCAGCAGCTTACCCCGACTGGGCACAATACAAGAGACCCAGTACTTC. Protein sequence: CASSLPRLGTIQETQYF. The chain carries TRBV7-4 and TRBJ2-5, with D hard to call. V lost 2 bases, J lost 2 bases, and 18 bases lay in between. This CDR3 is built from 17 residues. In germline, CDR1 is SGHVT, CDR2 SQSDAQ. Full variable domain (missing parts from reference TRBV7-4 and TRBJ2-5): GAGVSQSPRYKVAKRGRDVALRCDSISGHVTLYWYRQTLGQGSEVLTYSQSDAQRDKSGRPSGRFSAERPERSVSTLKIQRTEQGDSAVYLCASSLPRLGTIQETQYFGPGTRLLVL.

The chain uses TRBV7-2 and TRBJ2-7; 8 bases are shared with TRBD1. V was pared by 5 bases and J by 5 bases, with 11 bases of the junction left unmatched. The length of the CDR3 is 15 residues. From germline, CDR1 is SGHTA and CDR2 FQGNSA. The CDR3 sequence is CASSRPGGRVDEQYF. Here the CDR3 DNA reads TGTGCCAGCAGCCGCCCAGGGGGCAGGGTCGACGAGCAGTACTTC.

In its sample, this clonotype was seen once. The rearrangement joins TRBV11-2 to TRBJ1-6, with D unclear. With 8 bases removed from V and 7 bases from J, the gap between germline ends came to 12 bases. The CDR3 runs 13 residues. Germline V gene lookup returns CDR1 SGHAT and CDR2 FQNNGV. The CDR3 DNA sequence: TGTGCCAGCTTACTACGTTTAAATTCACCCCTCCACTTT. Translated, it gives CASLLRLNSPLHF.

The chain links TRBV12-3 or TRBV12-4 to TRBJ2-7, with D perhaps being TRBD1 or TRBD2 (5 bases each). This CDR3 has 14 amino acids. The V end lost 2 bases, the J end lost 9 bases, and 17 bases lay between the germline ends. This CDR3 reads CASSLRDGQAWQYF. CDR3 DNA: TGTGCCAGCAGTTTAAGGGACGGCCAGGCATGGCAGTACTTC.

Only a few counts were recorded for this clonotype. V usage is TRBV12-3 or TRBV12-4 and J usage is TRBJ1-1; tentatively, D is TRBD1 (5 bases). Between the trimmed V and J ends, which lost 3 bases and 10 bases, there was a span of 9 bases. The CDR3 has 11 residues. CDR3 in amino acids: CASSLMGRAFF. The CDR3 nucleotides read TGTGCCAGCAGTTTGATGGGGCGAGCTTTCTTT.

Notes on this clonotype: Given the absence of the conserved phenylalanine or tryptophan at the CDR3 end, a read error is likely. The CDR3, as DNA: TGTGCCAGCAGCCAGGGGACAGGTGTGATGGACGAGCAGTACATC. Encoded protein: CASSQGTGVMDEQYI. V and J are TRBV9 and TRBJ2-7, with 8 bases matching TRBD1. J was trimmed by 5 bases and V by 4 bases; bases with no gene match: 11. The CDR3 spans 15 residues. Per the germline V gene, CDR1 is SGDLS and CDR2 is YYNGEE.

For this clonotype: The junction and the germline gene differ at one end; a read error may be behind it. In DNA, the CDR3 is TGTGCCAGCAGCTTGGGCACTGATGAAGCTTCCTTT. It translates to CASSLGTDEASF. This rearrangement joins TRBV5-6 to TRBJ1-1; D not resolved. The CDR3 is made up of 12 amino acids. Germline values: CDR1 SGHDT, CDR2 YYEEEE.

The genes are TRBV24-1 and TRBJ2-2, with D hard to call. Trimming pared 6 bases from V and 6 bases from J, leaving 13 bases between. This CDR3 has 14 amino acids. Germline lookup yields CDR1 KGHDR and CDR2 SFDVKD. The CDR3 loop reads CATSHSLWAGELFF. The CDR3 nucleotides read TGTGCCACCAGTCATTCCCTATGGGCCGGGGAGCTGTTTTTT.